The 5 T cell receptor beta chains listed next were all sequenced from one sample in a study of T-cell memory formation after mild COVID-19 (dated by TCRdb to the early 2020s). Library construction relied on 5' RACE. The run used an Illumina NovaSeq 6000. The raw public reads went through TCRdb reprocessing: fastp at Q25, MiXCR clone calling, in-frame beta chains kept. Duplicate CDR3 protein sequences are folded into a single record with the most common DNA and genes. A total of 150,000 or so distinct CDR3 sequences appear in this sample, 31% of them only once. Of the sample, around 12% falls within the top ten clones. Input material: PBMCs or a T cell subset sorted from them (not recorded which). The receptors originated from an adult woman who had mild COVID-19 (a few samples of this study predate the infection). The sample titles of this study are shuffled in the database, so cell type and time point are left out; the donor was told from shared clones.

This clonotype was picked up a small number of times. V is TRBV6-2 or TRBV6-3 and J is TRBJ1-2; a possible D gene is TRBD1 (6 bases). Germline V gives CDR1 MNHEY, CDR2 SVGEGT. This CDR3 spans 16 amino acids. The ends were cut back, 0 bases at V and 1 base at J, with 12 bases in the middle. This chain's CDR3 is CASSYSSDSDNYGYTF. In DNA form, the CDR3 reads TGTGCCAGCAGTTACTCGTCGGACAGTGATAACTATGGCTACACCTTC.

In its sample, this clonotype was seen a few times. The V call is TRBV25-1, the J call TRBJ1-3; TRBD1 aligns across 10 bases. CDR3 length: 17 amino acids. CDR1 MGHDK and CDR2 SYGVNS come from the germline V gene. The junction had 10 bases not matched to a gene; V was cut back by 1 base and J by 7 bases. The CDR3 bases are TGTGCCAGCAGTGAATCCAACCGGGACAGGGGAATCAACACCATATATTTT. This sequence encodes CASSESNRDRGINTIYF.

The V gene is TRBV6-2 or TRBV6-3, the J gene TRBJ1-2; the D gene is possibly TRBD1 (5 bases). The germline CDR1 and CDR2 sequences are MNHEY and SVGEGT. Trimming cost V 7 bases and J 2 bases, with 11 bases left between them. This CDR3 has 13 residues. The CDR3 sequence: CASTFSGNYGYTF. Here the CDR3 DNA reads TGTGCCAGCACCTTCTCAGGGAACTATGGCTACACCTTC.

The gene calls are TRBV29-1 and TRBJ2-3; possible D gene TRBD1, 5 bases. Germline CDR1 reads SQVTM; CDR2 reads ANQGSEA. Between the trimmed V and J ends, which lost 7 bases and 1 base, there was a span of 9 bases. The CDR3 is 12 residues long. CDR3 residues: CSGKTGTDTQYF. For the CDR3, the DNA is TGCAGCGGAAAGACAGGCACAGATACGCAGTATTTT.

This clonotype was seen a few times. The rearrangement uses TRBV18 and TRBJ1-1; TRBD1 aligns across 7 bases. There are 15 residues in the CDR3. CDR1 is KGHSH, CDR2 LQKENI, per germline. V was clipped by 3 bases and J by 0 bases; unmatched bases: 4. CDR3 in DNA: TGTGCCAGCTCACCTAAGACAGGGTTGAACACTGAAGCTTTCTTT. Translating gives CASSPKTGLNTEAFF.